The rows below give T cell receptor beta chains drawn from one sample of a study of shared clonotypes between healthy human individuals. Clones were read by immunoSEQ multiplex PCR, and TCRdb kept only the in-frame ones, dropping some. This table holds 650,000 to 700,000 clones, less than 95% found once. Sequencing used memory CD8+ T cells from PBMCs. These TCRs come from a man younger than 35 in good health. Some clones in this sample may be carry-over from other donors' samples. CDR3s include the opening cysteine and the closing phenylalanine or tryptophan. D genes are given only for firm matches. Where a row states a size, it is once, few, many or the class of an expanded clone; other rows omit it.

D	size	J	V	CDR3	DNA
TRBD2	-	TRBJ2-1	TRBV15	CATGFSGRAYEQFF	TGTGCCACCGGGTTTAGCGGGAGGGCCTATGAGCAGTTCTTC
TRBD1	once	TRBJ2-4	TRBV28	CASTRPPGQGPRGGIQYF	TGTGCCAGCACCAGACCTCCGGGACAGGGGCCCCGGGGTGGCATTCAGTACTTC
-	-	TRBJ1-5	TRBV19	CASSILDSNQPQHF	TGTGCCAGTAGTATATTGGATAGCAATCAGCCCCAGCATTTT
-	-	TRBJ1-2	TRBV6-5	CASSYSPGVGYTF	TGTGCCAGCAGTTACTCCCCAGGGGTTGGCTACACCTTC
-	once	TRBJ2-7	TRBV7-2	CASSLVPGEGYEQYF	TGTGCCAGCAGCTTAGTCCCAGGGGAAGGGTACGAGCAGTACTTC
-	-	TRBJ2-1	TRBV14	CASSQVRRQDEQFF	TGTGCCAGCAGCCAAGTCCGGCGGCAGGATGAGCAGTTCTTC
-	many	TRBJ2-3	TRBV28	CASTFAPGRIADTQYF	TGTGCCAGCACTTTTGCCCCAGGGCGCATCGCAGATACGCAGTATTTT
-	once	TRBJ1-2	TRBV28	CASSLSSGSGYGYTF	TGTGCCAGCAGTTTATCAAGCGGGTCTGGCTATGGCTACACCTTC
-	-	TRBJ2-7	TRBV19	CASSSSGGGPYEQYF	TGTGCCAGTAGTAGCTCAGGAGGGGGCCCCTACGAGCAGTACTTC
-	-	TRBJ1-1	TRBV11-2	CASSLDRGLNTEAFF	TGTGCCAGCAGCTTAGATAGGGGTCTGAACACTGAAGCTTTCTTT
-	-	TRBJ2-7	TRBV5-6	CASSFGVGYEQYF	TGTGCCAGCAGCTTTGGGGTCGGCTACGAGCAGTACTTC
-	-	TRBJ2-7	TRBV7-8	CASSLTGYEQYF	TGTGCCAGCAGCCTTACAGGCTACGAGCAGTACTTC
-	-	TRBJ1-2	TRBV6-6	CASSYLDRAYGYTF	TGTGCCAGCAGTTACCTGGACAGAGCCTATGGCTACACCTTC
TRBD1	-	TRBJ2-5	TRBV4-1	CASSLDREETQYF	TGCGCCAGCAGCCTCGACAGGGAAGAGACCCAGTACTTC
TRBD2	once	TRBJ2-3	TRBV7-9	CASSLGGRASDTQYF	TGTGCCAGCAGCTTAGGCGGGAGGGCCTCAGATACGCAGTATTTT
-	once	TRBJ2-7	TRBV5-4	CASSQVAGKHSYEQYF	TGTGCCAGCAGCCAAGTGGCGGGCAAGCACTCCTACGAGCAGTACTTC
TRBD2	-	TRBJ2-3	TRBV7-8	CASSYFSGEGPLDTQYF	TGTGCCAGCAGCTATTTTTCGGGGGAGGGCCCCTTAGATACGCAGTATTTT
-	-	TRBJ1-2	TRBV5-1	CASSFGQGGSYGYTF	TGCGCCAGCAGCTTTGGGCAGGGAGGGAGTTATGGCTACACCTTC
-	few	TRBJ1-3	TRBV11-1	CASSSVYF	TGTGCCAGCAGCTCAGTATATTTT
TRBD2	-	TRBJ2-1	TRBV27	CASSRGTSGSREQFF	TGTGCCAGCAGTAGGGGGACTAGCGGGAGTCGTGAGCAGTTCTTC
-	-	TRBJ2-7	TRBV7-2	CASSLEGIAGEVEQYF	TGTGCCAGCAGTTTAGAGGGGATTGCAGGGGAGGTCGAGCAGTACTTC
TRBD1	-	TRBJ1-1	TRBV27	CASCPTTGRCEAFF	TGTGCCAGCTGTCCTACGACAGGGAGGTGTGAAGCTTTCTTT
-	few	TRBJ2-7	TRBV19	CASSMGLFYEQYF	TGTGCCAGTAGTATGGGACTTTTCTACGAGCAGTACTTC
-	-	TRBJ1-5	TRBV28	CASSSTRPVNNQPQHF	TGTGCCAGCAGTTCAACCCGACCGGTGAACAATCAGCCCCAGCATTTT
TRBD1	few	TRBJ1-6	TRBV30	CAWSVLDRDSPLHF	TGTGCCTGGAGTGTACTCGACAGGGATTCACCCCTCCACTTT
-	-	TRBJ2-1	TRBV9	CASSVGVAAPNEQFF	TGTGCCAGCAGCGTAGGAGTAGCGGCACCCAATGAGCAGTTCTTC
-	-	TRBJ2-3	TRBV5-8	CASSLDGDTQYF	TGTGCCAGCAGCTTGGACGGAGATACGCAGTATTTT
TRBD1	-	TRBJ2-7	TRBV5-1	CASSLGQGHSYEQYF	TGCGCCAGCAGCTTAGGACAGGGCCATTCCTACGAGCAGTACTTC
-	once	TRBJ2-1	TRBV6-5	CASSYSVGSSYNEQFF	TGTGCCAGCAGTTACTCGGTCGGAAGCTCCTACAATGAGCAGTTCTTC
-	-	TRBJ1-2	TRBV27	CASSLGGGGYTF	TGTGCCAGCAGTTTAGGGGGGGGTGGCTACACCTTC
-	-	TRBJ1-2	TRBV27	CASSPPGQPYGYTF	TGTGCCAGCAGTCCCCCCGGACAGCCCTATGGCTACACCTTC
-	once	TRBJ1-1	TRBV11-1	CASSFLNTEAFF	TGTGCCAGCAGCTTCTTGAACACTGAAGCTTTCTTT
-	once	TRBJ2-7	TRBV5-1	CASSLNRALYEQYF	TGCGCCAGCAGCTTGAACAGGGCCCTCTACGAGCAGTACTTC
TRBD2	once	TRBJ2-4	TRBV27	CASSLWASGENIQYF	TGTGCCAGCAGTTTATGGGCCAGCGGGGAAAACATTCAGTACTTC
-	-	TRBJ1-3	TRBV29-1	CSVDPTSSGNTIYF	TGCAGCGTTGATCCGACCAGCTCTGGAAACACCATATATTTT
-	-	TRBJ2-7	TRBV2	CASTQLPRSYEQYF	TGTGCCAGCACCCAACTGCCCCGTTCCTACGAGCAGTACTTC
TRBD2	-	TRBJ2-1	TRBV6-1	CASSEVVRELGNEQFF	TGTGCCAGCAGTGAAGTGGTGCGGGAGCTGGGCAATGAGCAGTTCTTC
-	-	TRBJ1-5	TRBV9	CASSGTGDSNQPQHF	TGTGCCAGCAGCGGGACGGGGGACAGCAATCAGCCCCAGCATTTT
-	-	TRBJ2-5	TRBV7-9	CASRNRKDLGEMETQYF	TGTGCCAGCAGAAATCGGAAGGATCTTGGGGAAATGGAGACCCAGTACTTC
-	-	TRBJ1-2	TRBV9	CASSVDSYGYTF	TGTGCCAGCAGCGTAGACTCCTATGGCTACACCTTC
-	-	TRBJ2-1	TRBV27	CASSIGWRAELSSYNEQFF	TGTGCCAGCAGTATAGGCTGGAGAGCCGAACTGAGCTCCTACAATGAGCAGTTCTTC
TRBD1	-	TRBJ2-7	TRBV27	CASSLLGQPEQYF	TGTGCCAGCAGTTTATTGGGACAGCCCGAGCAGTACTTC
-	-	TRBJ2-7	TRBV2	CASSETLSGMDEQYF	TGTGCCAGCAGTGAAACCCTCAGTGGAATGGACGAGCAGTACTTC
TRBD1	-	TRBJ2-7	TRBV7-8	CASSPRQGTSYEQYF	TGTGCCAGCAGCCCCAGACAGGGGACCTCCTACGAGCAGTACTTC
TRBD2	few	TRBJ2-7	TRBV2	CASSATSGPYEQYF	TGTGCCAGCAGTGCGACTAGCGGACCCTACGAGCAGTACTTC
TRBD1	-	TRBJ2-7	TRBV4-1	CASSQVPTGGSEQYF	TGCGCCAGCAGCCAAGTGCCGACAGGGGGTTCCGAGCAGTACTTC
TRBD2	-	TRBJ2-7	TRBV6-5	CASSRGLAGAHEQYF	TGTGCCAGCAGTCGGGGGCTAGCGGGAGCGCACGAGCAGTACTTC
-	-	TRBJ2-7	TRBV27	CASREDYNYGEQYF	TGTGCCAGCAGGGAGGACTACAACTACGGAGAGCAGTACTTC
-	-	TRBJ2-1	TRBV28	CASSPIWGLFANEQFF	TGTGCCAGCAGTCCGATATGGGGGCTGTTCGCCAATGAGCAGTTCTTC
-	-	TRBJ2-7	TRBV25-1	CASSDGVDGAYEQYF	TGTGCCAGCAGTGACGGGGTTGACGGGGCCTACGAGCAGTACTTC
TRBD1	-	TRBJ1-5	TRBV5-6	CASSPGPGGQPQHF	TGTGCCAGCAGCCCAGGACCAGGGGGTCAGCCCCAGCATTTT
TRBD2	few	TRBJ2-7	TRBV6-5	CASSYSPPGGHEQYF	TGTGCCAGCAGTTACTCCCCTCCGGGAGGACACGAGCAGTACTTC
TRBD1	-	TRBJ2-3	TRBV29-1	CSVEDIRGLADTQYF	TGCAGCGTTGAAGATATAAGGGGGCTGGCGGATACGCAGTATTTT